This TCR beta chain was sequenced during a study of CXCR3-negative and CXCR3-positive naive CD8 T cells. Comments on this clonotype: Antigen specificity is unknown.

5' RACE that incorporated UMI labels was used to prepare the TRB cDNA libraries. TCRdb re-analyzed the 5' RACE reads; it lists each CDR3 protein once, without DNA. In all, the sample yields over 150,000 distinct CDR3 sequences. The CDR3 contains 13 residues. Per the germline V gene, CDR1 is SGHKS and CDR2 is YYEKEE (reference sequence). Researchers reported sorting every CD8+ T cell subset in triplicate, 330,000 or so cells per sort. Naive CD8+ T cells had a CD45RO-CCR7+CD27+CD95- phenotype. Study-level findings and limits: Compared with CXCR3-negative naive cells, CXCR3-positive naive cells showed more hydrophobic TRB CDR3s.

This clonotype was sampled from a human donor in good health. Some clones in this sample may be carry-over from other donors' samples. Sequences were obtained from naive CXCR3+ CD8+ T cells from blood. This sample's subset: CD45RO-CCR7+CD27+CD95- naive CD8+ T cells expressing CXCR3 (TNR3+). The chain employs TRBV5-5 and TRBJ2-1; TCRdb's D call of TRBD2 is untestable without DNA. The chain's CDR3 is CDSSLAAGIEQFF.